This T cell receptor beta chain appears in the sequencing data of a study of blood T cells in healthy people across ages. Per germline, CDR1 MNHEY and CDR2 SVGAGI. This CDR3 spans 14 amino acids. V lost 6 bases and J lost 7; bases outside the gene matches: 7. This clonotype was observed a handful of times. The second PCR ran about 6 to 12 cycles with a sample-barcoded 5' primer and J-beta primers. TCRdb independently ran MiXCR on the 5' RACE reads; one entry per CDR3 protein. The table shows about 780,000 distinct CDR3 sequences, with around 24% occurring only once. The sample was also linked to a second study, of T cells of mothers and their children. As that study records: Slightly higher but non-significant overlap marked related mother-child pairs versus unrelated pairs.

The TCR originated in a boy aged 5 to 17 in good health. This chain uses TRBV6-5 with TRBJ2-3; 10 positions agree with TRBD2. The specimen sequenced was blood. The CDR3 region has the DNA TGTGCCAGCAGCCGGAGCGGGGGGGCCCATACGCAGTATTTT. This sequence encodes CASSRSGGAHTQYF.